This passage covers 30 T cell receptor beta chains from one sample sequenced in a study of blood T cell repertoires in COVID-19. Sequencing used immunoSEQ multiplex PCR; TCRdb keeps in-frame clones, though not all of them. The table has 88,000 or so clones, 65% to 85% seen once. The sequencing input was peripheral blood. These receptors originate from a man aged 60-69 years with acute or convalescent COVID-19.

The gene calls are TRBV5-3 and TRBJ2-1; 10 nucleotides agree with TRBD1. TRBV5-3 is an open reading frame whose function is uncertain. The CDR3 spans 15 residues. V dropped 5 bases and J dropped 3; count of bases not matched to a gene: 5. The CDR3 spells CARRQGQGGYNEQFF. In DNA, the CDR3 is TGTGCCAGAAGACAAGGACAGGGGGGCTACAATGAGCAGTTCTTC.

This clone was seen only a few times. The chain links TRBV9 to TRBJ2-5, with TRBD1 matching over 7 bases. With V trimmed by 4 bases and J by 3 bases, 12 bases remained unmatched. This CDR3 spans 16 amino acids. Germline CDR1 reads SGDLS; CDR2 reads YYNGEE. CDR3 sequence reads: CASSLTGTAGKETQYF. The CDR3, as DNA: TGTGCCAGCAGCTTGACCGGGACAGCTGGAAAAGAGACCCAGTACTTC.

The chain has TRBV6-2 or TRBV6-3 and TRBJ2-5; 7 positions match TRBD1. The V gene's germline CDR1 is MNHEY and CDR2 SVGEGT. CDR3 length: 15 residues. Trimming at V came to 6 bases and at J to 2 bases, leaving 9 bases not matched to a gene. Here the CDR3 DNA reads TGTGCCAGCAGCCCACTCCTGGGACAGCAAGAGACCCAGTACTTC. Protein sequence: CASSPLLGQQETQYF.

This clone was seen a few times. The V gene is TRBV2, the J gene TRBJ1-5; TRBD1 matches at 7 bases. Germline V gene sequence: CDR1 SNHLY, CDR2 FYNNEI. This CDR3 region has 15 residues. J lost 2 bases, V lost 7 bases, and 8 bases had no gene match. The CDR3 DNA follows: TGTGCCAGCAATCGCGACAGGGTTGGCAATCAGCCCCAGCATTTT. Its translation is CASNRDRVGNQPQHF.

The chain couples TRBV6-2 or TRBV6-3 to TRBJ2-7, with TRBD1 as a possible D gene (5 bases). The CDR3 runs 10 residues. Germline loops: CDR1 MNHEY, CDR2 SVGEGT. V lost 4 bases and J lost 9, with 7 bases in between. The CDR3 sequence is CASSWGRQYF. CDR3 bases: TGTGCCAGCAGTTGGGGCAGGCAGTACTTC.

The V and J genes are TRBV10-3 and TRBJ2-5; D is unclear. The CDR3 has 13 residues. CDR1 is ENHRY, CDR2 SYGVKD, per germline. V shed 2 bases and J shed 0 bases, with 4 bases lying between them. DNA for the CDR3: TGTGCCATCAGTGAGACATACCAAGAGACCCAGTACTTC. Residues: CAISETYQETQYF.

The chain is built from TRBV20-1 and TRBJ1-4, with 8 nucleotides matching TRBD1. The germline gives CDR1 DFQATT, CDR2 SNEGSKA (reference sequence). The ends lost 5 bases at V and 10 bases at J; junction bases unmatched: 6. CDR3 length: 12 amino acids. Here the CDR3 reads CSARGQGVKLFF. The CDR3 coding sequence is TGCAGTGCTCGTGGACAGGGTGTAAAACTGTTTTTT.

To note about this clone: Sequence at one end of the junction differs from germline and may be a read error. The chain employs TRBV7-7 and TRBJ1-5, with 7 bases that match TRBD1. Germline V gives CDR1 SSHAT, CDR2 FNYEAQ (reference sequence). The CDR3 totals 18 residues. The CDR3 loop is CASSFTSTVDRHTQPQHF. As DNA, the CDR3 is TGTGCTAGCAGCTTTACGAGTACGGTGGACAGGCATACTCAGCCCCAGCATTTT.

This clone is labeled as medium-sized (0.01 to 0.1%). This sequence joins TRBV6-1 and TRBJ2-7, with D maybe TRBD2 (5 bases). V gave up 2 bases and J gave up 0 bases, with 8 bases separating them. Germline loops: CDR1 MNHNS, CDR2 SASEGT. The CDR3 contains 14 residues. The CDR3 loop is CASSENGLSYEQYF. For the CDR3, the DNA is TGTGCCAGCAGTGAAAATGGACTCTCCTACGAGCAGTACTTC.

V and J are TRBV6-2 or TRBV6-3 and TRBJ2-7, with TRBD2 matching 8 bases. This CDR3 has 16 residues. CDR1 is MNHEY, CDR2 SVGEGT, per germline. J lost 3 bases, V lost 5 bases, and 12 bases had no gene match. CDR3 in amino acids: CASSTGIAGFVYEQYF. The CDR3 bases are TGTGCCAGCAGTACCGGGATAGCGGGATTTGTCTACGAGCAGTACTTC.

This clone is a singleton in its sample. This chain uses TRBV5-1 with TRBJ2-7, with TRBD2 identical over 8 bases. V lost 4 bases, J lost 5 bases, and 11 bases stayed unmatched. Germline CDR1 and CDR2: SGHRS and YFSETQ. CDR3 length: 15 residues. As DNA, the CDR3 is TGCGCCAGCAGCGCAGGCCTAGGGACTAGAGACGAGCAGTACTTC. Its protein product is CASSAGLGTRDEQYF.

The rearrangement uses TRBV19 and TRBJ2-7; a weak D match, TRBD2 (5 bases). The V end was cut by 6 bases, the J end by 0 bases, with 15 bases between. This CDR3 has 15 amino acids. Germline loops: CDR1 LNHDA, CDR2 SQIVND (reference sequence). The DNA for the CDR3 is TGTGCCAGTAGCGTCGCGTCTAGCCCCTCCTACGAGCAGTACTTC. Translated: CASSVASSPSYEQYF.

The rearrangement joins TRBV15 to TRBJ1-1; TRBD1 is a possible D gene (6 bases). The V end lost 3 bases, the J end lost 2 bases, and 7 bases lay between the germline ends. This CDR3 spans 13 amino acids. Germline CDR1 LNHNV, CDR2 YYDKDF (reference sequence). CDR3 DNA sequence: TGTGCCACCAGCAGGACAGGAAACACTGAAGCTTTCTTT. This translates into CATSRTGNTEAFF.

The J gene is TRBJ1-2, the V gene TRBV12-3 or TRBV12-4, with 9 bases aligning to TRBD1. The junction had 6 bases not matched to a gene; V was cut back by 6 bases and J by 7 bases. This CDR3 region has 13 residues. The CDR3 loop is CASSLTGGAGYTF. In DNA form, the CDR3 reads TGTGCCAGCAGCCTGACAGGGGGAGCTGGCTACACCTTC.

The gene calls are TRBV3-1 (or the pseudogene TRBV3-2) and TRBJ2-7; the D is unclear. The CDR3 sequence is 14 residues long. Trimming left V 0 bases short and J 6 bases short, with 12 bases between. CDR1 and CDR2 from the germline V gene are LGHDT and YNNKEL (reference sequence). The CDR3 DNA is TGTGCCAGCAGCCAAGATCATACGCGCGCCGAGCAGTACTTC. Translation: CASSQDHTRAEQYF.

J is TRBJ2-2 and V is TRBV9, with unresolved D. Trimming took off 2 bases at V and 3 bases at J, with 5 bases between the two ends. Germline loops: CDR1 SGDLS, CDR2 YYNGEE. The CDR3 covers 13 residues. CDR3 in DNA: TGTGCCAGCAGCGTCTCGTACACCGGGGAGCTGTTTTTT. Translation gives CASSVSYTGELFF. Full variable domain (remainder filled in from reference TRBV9 and TRBJ2-2): DSGVTQTPKHLITATGQRVTLRCSPRSGDLSVYWYQQSLDQGLQFLIQYYNGEERAKGNILERFSAQQFPDLHSELNLSSLELGDSALYFCASSVSYTGELFFGEGSRLTVL.

The chain recombines TRBV7-2 with TRBJ2-7; 7 nucleotides align to TRBD1. The trim removed 5 bases at V and 3 bases at J, leaving 4 bases unmatched. The CDR3 totals 13 residues. Germline values: CDR1 SGHTA, CDR2 FQGNSA. The CDR3 DNA follows: TGTGCCAGCAGCATCCGGGACAGCTACGAGCAGTACTTC. It codes for CASSIRDSYEQYF.

J is TRBJ2-1 and V is TRBV7-2, with 7 bases fitting TRBD2. CDR3 length equals 15 residues. CDR1 and CDR2 from the germline V gene are SGHTA and FQGNSA. Trimming cost V 2 bases and J 10 bases; bases outside gene matches: 11. The CDR3 protein is CASSLMGGGWKEQFF. The CDR3 region has the DNA TGTGCCAGCAGCTTAATGGGGGGGGGATGGAAGGAGCAGTTCTTC.

The rearrangement uses TRBV3-1 (or the pseudogene TRBV3-2) and TRBJ2-5; TRBD1 aligns across 7 bases. J was trimmed by 1 base and V by 8 bases; bases with no gene match: 7. Germline V gives CDR1 LGHDT, CDR2 YNNKEL (reference sequence). This CDR3 comprises 14 residues. In DNA, the CDR3 is TGTGCCAGCCATCCTGGGACAGCCCAAGAGACCCAGTACTTC. Its protein product is CASHPGTAQETQYF.

This chain joins TRBV7-2 and TRBJ2-2, with TRBD2 identical over 12 bases. CDR1 SGHTA and CDR2 FQGNSA come from the germline V gene. V lost 5 bases and J lost 6; bases outside the gene matches: 7. The length of the CDR3 is 16 residues. CDR3 coding DNA: TGTGCCAGCAGCCAGACTAGCGGGAGTATCGCCGGGGAGCTGTTTTTT. As protein: CASSQTSGSIAGELFF.

The rearrangement joins TRBV5-1 to TRBJ2-7; 9 nucleotides align to TRBD1. Trimming took 4 bases from V and 3 from J; bases not matched to a gene: 8. CDR1 is SGHRS and CDR2 is YFSETQ in the germline V gene. This CDR3 is 15 amino acids long. CDR3 nucleotides: TGCGCCAGCAGCCTGGACAGGGGCCCTCTCTACGAGCAGTACTTC. Translating gives CASSLDRGPLYEQYF.

The genes are TRBV7-9 and TRBJ2-7, with D tentatively TRBD2 (5 bases). CDR1 SEHNR and CDR2 FQNEAQ come from the germline V gene (reference sequence). Trimming cost V 8 bases and J 1 base, with 18 bases left between them. The CDR3 runs to 15 residues. The CDR3 protein is CASGLIGEHSYEQYF. CDR3 nucleotide sequence: TGTGCCAGCGGACTGATCGGGGAACATTCCTACGAGCAGTACTTC.

The V and J genes are TRBV5-1 and TRBJ2-1, with TRBD2 matching over 14 bases. The CDR3 is 17 amino acids. Trimming took 6 bases from V and 7 from J; bases not matched to a gene: 12. From germline, CDR1 is SGHRS and CDR2 YFSETQ. CDR3 in amino acids: CASNPAGTSGRPNEQFF. The CDR3 DNA is TGCGCCAGCAACCCCGCTGGGACTAGCGGGAGACCGAATGAGCAGTTCTTC.

This chain joins TRBV7-2 and TRBJ2-2; D may be TRBD2 (6 bases). The CDR3 length is 14 residues. V was cut by 1 base and J by 5 bases, with 8 bases left in between. Germline lookup yields CDR1 SGHTA and CDR2 FQGNSA. The CDR3 nucleotides are TGTGCCAGCAGCTTAGTGGGGGGAACCGGGGAGCTGTTTTTT. Its translation is CASSLVGGTGELFF. The full variable domain, rest sourced from reference TRBV7-2 and TRBJ2-2, is GAGVSQSPSNKVTEKGKDVELRCDPISGHTALYWYRQSLGQGLEFLIYFQGNSAPDKSGLPSDRFSAERTGGSVSTLTIQRTQQEDSAVYLCASSLVGGTGELFFGEGSRLTVL.

The genes are TRBV3-1 (or the pseudogene TRBV3-2) and TRBJ2-5; D is unresolved. V was pared by 4 bases and J by 5 bases, with 14 bases between. Per the germline V gene, CDR1 is LGHDT and CDR2 is YNNKEL (reference sequence). The CDR3 runs to 14 residues. CDR3 DNA sequence: TGTGCCAGCAGCCGGGCACCAGTGCTCGAGACCCAGTACTTC. This encodes CASSRAPVLETQYF.

The table lists this clone with a few counts. This rearrangement joins TRBV28 to TRBJ2-1; D unclear. The germline V gene has CDR1 MDHEN and CDR2 SYDVKM. This CDR3 has 13 amino acids. The V and J ends lost 2 bases and 6 bases respectively, with 8 bases between them. As DNA, the CDR3 is TGTGCCAGCAGTTTAGACAAGCCCAATGAGCAGTTCTTC. As protein: CASSLDKPNEQFF.

This chain uses TRBV27 with TRBJ2-1; D is perhaps TRBD1 (5 bases). This CDR3 comprises 15 residues. The germline V gene has CDR1 MNHEY and CDR2 SMNVEV (reference sequence). V was trimmed by 7 bases and J by 8 bases, leaving 21 bases between them. The CDR3 DNA is TGTGCCAGCACCCTTACGACAGCTCGAGGCGATGAGCAGTTCTTC. Protein product: CASTLTTARGDEQFF.

The chain has TRBV15 and TRBJ1-2; TRBD1 aligns across 10 bases. Germline CDR1 reads LNHNV; CDR2 reads YYDKDF (reference sequence). V was pared by 5 bases and J by 5 bases, with 2 bases of the junction left unmatched. The CDR3 has 13 amino acids. CDR3 nucleotide sequence: TGTGCCACCAGCTTGGACAGGGGGTATGGCTACACCTTC. Translating it yields CATSLDRGYGYTF. Full variable domain (rest looked up from reference TRBV15 and TRBJ1-2): DAMVIQNPRYQVTQFGKPVTLSCSQTLNHNVMYWYQQKSSQAPKLLFHYYDKDFNNEADTPDNFQSRRPNTSFCFLDIRSPGLGDTAMYLCATSLDRGYGYTFGSGTRLTVV.

This clone has just a few counts. V gene TRBV11-3 combines with J gene TRBJ2-5, with TRBD2 identical over 11 bases. Germline V CDR1 and CDR2: SGHNT, YENEEA. The V and J ends lost 6 bases and 2 bases, in that order; junction bases with no gene match: 5. The CDR3 is made up of 15 amino acids. CDR3 amino acids: CASSRLAGLQETQYF. CDR3 bases: TGTGCCAGCAGTAGACTAGCGGGGCTGCAAGAGACCCAGTACTTC. The entire variable domain, with the rest obtained from reference TRBV11-3 and TRBJ2-5, is as follows: EAGVVQSPRYKIIEKKQPVAFWCNPISGHNTLYWYLQNLGQGPELLIRYENEEAVDDSQLPKDRFSAERLKGVDSTLKIQPAELGDSAVYLCASSRLAGLQETQYFGPGTRLLVL.

In nucleotides, the CDR3 is TGTGCCAGCAGCCTAAGGGGCCAGGGAAACACCATATATTTT. This sequence encodes CASSLRGQGNTIYF. The chain employs TRBV7-2 and TRBJ1-3, with D possibly TRBD1 on 5 matching bases. The germline gives CDR1 SGHTA, CDR2 FQGNSA. V lost 5 bases and J 4 bases, leaving 12 bases between the germline ends. This CDR3 contains 14 residues. Filled out from reference TRBV7-2 and TRBJ1-3, the complete variable domain reads GAGVSQSPSNKVTEKGKDVELRCDPISGHTALYWYRQSLGQGLEFLIYFQGNSAPDKSGLPSDRFSAERTGGSVSTLTIQRTQQEDSAVYLCASSLRGQGNTIYFGEGSWLTVV.